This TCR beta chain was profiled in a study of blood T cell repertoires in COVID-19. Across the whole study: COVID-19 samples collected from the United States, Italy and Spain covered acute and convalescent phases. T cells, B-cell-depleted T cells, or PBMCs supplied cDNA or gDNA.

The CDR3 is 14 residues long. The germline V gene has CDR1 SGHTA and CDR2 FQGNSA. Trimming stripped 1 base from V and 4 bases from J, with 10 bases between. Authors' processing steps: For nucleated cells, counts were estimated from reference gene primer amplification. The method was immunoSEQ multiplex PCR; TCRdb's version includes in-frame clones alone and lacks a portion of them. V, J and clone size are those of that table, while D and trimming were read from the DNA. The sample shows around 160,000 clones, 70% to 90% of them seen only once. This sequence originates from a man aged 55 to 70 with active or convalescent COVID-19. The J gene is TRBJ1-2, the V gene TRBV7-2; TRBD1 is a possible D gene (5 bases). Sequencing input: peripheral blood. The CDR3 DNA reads TGTGCCAGCAGCTTAGATTGGGGGGGCTATGGCTACACCTTC. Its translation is CASSLDWGGYGYTF.